This T cell receptor beta chain is drawn from a study of blood T cell repertoires in COVID-19. About the study: Samples of COVID-19 (acute and convalescent) were obtained from the United States, Italy and Spain. Sample material is recorded as cDNA or gDNA derived from T cells, B-cell-depleted T cells, or PBMCs.

As handled by the study authors: Amplification of reference gene primers was used by the study to estimate nucleated cell counts. Profiling relied on immunoSEQ multiplex PCR, and the TCRdb table lists in-frame clones only, not all of them. V, J and clone size are taken as reported in that table, and D and trimming were inferred from the DNA itself. The table lists 300,000 or so clones, more than 70% of them singletons. The sequence derives from a woman in her 50s with acute or convalescent COVID-19. The sequencing sample was made of peripheral blood.

The CDR3 nucleotides are TGCGCCAGCAGCCTTAGCGGGGGCCGGTACAATGAGCAGTTCTTC. It is translated as CASSLSGGRYNEQFF. The chain employs TRBV5-1 and TRBJ2-1; 9 positions match TRBD2. Trimming removed 4 bases from V and 4 bases from J; junction bases left unmatched: 6. Germline CDR1 and CDR2: SGHRS and YFSETQ. The CDR3 spans 15 residues.